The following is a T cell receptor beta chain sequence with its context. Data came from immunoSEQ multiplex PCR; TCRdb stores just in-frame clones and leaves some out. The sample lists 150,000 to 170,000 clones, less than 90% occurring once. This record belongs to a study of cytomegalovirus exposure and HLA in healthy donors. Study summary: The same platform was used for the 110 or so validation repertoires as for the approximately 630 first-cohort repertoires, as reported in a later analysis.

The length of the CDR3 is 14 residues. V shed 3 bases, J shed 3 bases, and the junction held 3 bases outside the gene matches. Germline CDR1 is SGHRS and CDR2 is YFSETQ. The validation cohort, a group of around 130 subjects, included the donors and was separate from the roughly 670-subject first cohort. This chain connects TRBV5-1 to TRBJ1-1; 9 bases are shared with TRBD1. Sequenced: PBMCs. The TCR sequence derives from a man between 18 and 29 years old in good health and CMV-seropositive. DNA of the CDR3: TGCGCCAGCAGCTCGACAGGGGGGGACACTGAAGCTTTCTTT. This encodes CASSSTGGDTEAFF.